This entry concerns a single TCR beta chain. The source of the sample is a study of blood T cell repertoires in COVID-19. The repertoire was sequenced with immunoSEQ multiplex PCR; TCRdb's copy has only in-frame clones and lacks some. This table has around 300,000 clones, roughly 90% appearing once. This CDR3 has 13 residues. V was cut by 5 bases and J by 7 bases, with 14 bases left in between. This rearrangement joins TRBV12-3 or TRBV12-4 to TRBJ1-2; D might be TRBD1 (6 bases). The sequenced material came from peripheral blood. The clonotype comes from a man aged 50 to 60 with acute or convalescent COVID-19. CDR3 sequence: CASSPTQGAGYTF. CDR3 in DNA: TGTGCCAGCAGTCCGACACAGGGCGCTGGCTACACCTTC.